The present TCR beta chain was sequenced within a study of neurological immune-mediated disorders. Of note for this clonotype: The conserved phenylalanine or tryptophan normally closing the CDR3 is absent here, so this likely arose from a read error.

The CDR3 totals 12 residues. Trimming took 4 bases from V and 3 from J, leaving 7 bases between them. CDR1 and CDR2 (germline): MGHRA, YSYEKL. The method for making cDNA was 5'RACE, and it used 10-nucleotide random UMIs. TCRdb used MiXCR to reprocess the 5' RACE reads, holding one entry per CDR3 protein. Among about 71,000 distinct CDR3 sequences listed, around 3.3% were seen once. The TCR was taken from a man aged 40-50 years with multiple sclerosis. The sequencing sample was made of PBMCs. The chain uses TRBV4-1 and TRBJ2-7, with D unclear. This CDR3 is CASSPNNYEQYN. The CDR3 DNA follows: TGCGCCAGCAGCCCAAACAACTACGAGCAGTACAAC.